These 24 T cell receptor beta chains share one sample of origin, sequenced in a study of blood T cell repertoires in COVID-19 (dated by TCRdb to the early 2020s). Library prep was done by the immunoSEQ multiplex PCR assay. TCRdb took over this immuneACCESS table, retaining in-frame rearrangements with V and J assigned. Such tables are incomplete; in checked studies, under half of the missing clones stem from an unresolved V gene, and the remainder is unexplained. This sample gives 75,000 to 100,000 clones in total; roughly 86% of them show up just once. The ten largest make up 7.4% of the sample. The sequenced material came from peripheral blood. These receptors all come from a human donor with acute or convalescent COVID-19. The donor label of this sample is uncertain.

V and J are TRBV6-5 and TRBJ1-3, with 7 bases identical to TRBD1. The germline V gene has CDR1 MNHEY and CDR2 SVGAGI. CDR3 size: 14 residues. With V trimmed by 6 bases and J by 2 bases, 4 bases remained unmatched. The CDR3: CASSVDRAGNTIYF. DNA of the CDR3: TGTGCCAGCAGCGTTGACAGGGCTGGAAACACCATATATTTT.

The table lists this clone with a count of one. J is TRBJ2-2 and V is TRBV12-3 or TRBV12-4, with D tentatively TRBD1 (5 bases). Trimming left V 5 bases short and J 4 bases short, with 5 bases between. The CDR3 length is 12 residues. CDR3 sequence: CASSRGTGELFF. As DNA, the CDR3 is TGTGCCAGCAGTAGGGGCACCGGGGAGCTGTTTTTT.

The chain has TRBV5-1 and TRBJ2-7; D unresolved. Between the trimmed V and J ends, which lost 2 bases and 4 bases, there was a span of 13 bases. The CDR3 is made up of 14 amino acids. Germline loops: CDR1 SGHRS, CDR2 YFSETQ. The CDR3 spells CASSLTPGRYEQYF. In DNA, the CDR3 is TGCGCCAGCAGCTTAACACCTGGCAGGTACGAGCAGTACTTC.

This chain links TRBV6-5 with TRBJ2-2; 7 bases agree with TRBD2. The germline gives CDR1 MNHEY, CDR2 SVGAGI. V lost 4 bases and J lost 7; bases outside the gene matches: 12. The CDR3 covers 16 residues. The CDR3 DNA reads TGTGCCAGCAGTTCGCTGACTAGCCTCATGGGCGGGGAGCTGTTTTTT. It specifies CASSSLTSLMGGELFF.

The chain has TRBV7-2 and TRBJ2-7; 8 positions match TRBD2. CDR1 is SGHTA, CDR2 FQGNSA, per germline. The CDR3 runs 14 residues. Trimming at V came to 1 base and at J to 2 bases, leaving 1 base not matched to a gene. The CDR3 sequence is CASSLGGGTYEQYF. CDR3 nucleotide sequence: TGTGCCAGCAGCTTAGGCGGGGGGACCTACGAGCAGTACTTC.

The CDR3 nucleotides read TGTGCCAGCAGCCAAGGGGCCATTCAGCCCCAGCATTTT. This translates into CASSQGAIQPQHF. The rearrangement joins TRBV14 to TRBJ1-5; no clear D gene. Between the trimmed V and J ends, which lost 1 base and 6 bases, there was a span of 7 bases. CDR1 and CDR2 (germline): SGHDN, FVKESK. The CDR3 sequence is 13 residues long. The variable domain in full, completed from reference TRBV14 and TRBJ1-5, reads EAGVTQFPSHSVIEKGQTVTLRCDPISGHDNLYWYRRVMGKEIKFLLHFVKESKQDESGMPNNRFLAERTGGTYSTLKVQPAELEDSGVYFCASSQGAIQPQHFGDGTRLSIL.

The CDR3 DNA sequence: TGTGCCAGCAGTTTAGGCCCGGGACACAACTATGGCTACACCTTC. This gives the protein CASSLGPGHNYGYTF. This rearrangement joins TRBV28 to TRBJ1-2, with D perhaps TRBD1 (6 bases). CDR1 MDHEN and CDR2 SYDVKM come from the germline V gene. The CDR3 runs 15 residues. V dropped 2 bases and J dropped 2 bases, with 12 bases sitting between them.

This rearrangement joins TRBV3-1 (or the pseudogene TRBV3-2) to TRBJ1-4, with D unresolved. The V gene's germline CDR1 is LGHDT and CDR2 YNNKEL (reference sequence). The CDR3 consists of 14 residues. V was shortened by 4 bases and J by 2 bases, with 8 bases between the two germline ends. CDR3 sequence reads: CASSPYGTNEKLFF. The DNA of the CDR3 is TGTGCCAGCAGCCCATACGGGACTAATGAAAAACTGTTTTTT.

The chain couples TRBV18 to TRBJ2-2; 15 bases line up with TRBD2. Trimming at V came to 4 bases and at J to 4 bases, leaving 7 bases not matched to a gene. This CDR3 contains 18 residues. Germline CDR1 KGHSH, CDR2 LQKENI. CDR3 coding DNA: TGTGCCAGCTCACGGATGGGACTAGCGGGGGGCATCACCGGGGAGCTGTTTTTT. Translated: CASSRMGLAGGITGELFF.

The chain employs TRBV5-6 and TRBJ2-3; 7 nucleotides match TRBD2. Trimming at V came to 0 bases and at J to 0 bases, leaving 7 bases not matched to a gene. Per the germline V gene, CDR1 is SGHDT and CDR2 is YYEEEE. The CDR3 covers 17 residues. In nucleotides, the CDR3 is TGTGCCAGCAGCTTGGCTGCTAGCGGAACTAGCACAGATACGCAGTATTTT. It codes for CASSLAASGTSTDTQYF.

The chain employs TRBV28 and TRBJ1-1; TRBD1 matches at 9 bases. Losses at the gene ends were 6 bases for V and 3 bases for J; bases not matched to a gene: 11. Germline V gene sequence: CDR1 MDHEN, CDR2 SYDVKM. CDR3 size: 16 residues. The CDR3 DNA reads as TGTGCCAGCAGCCCTTTTACGGGGACAGGGTACACTGAAGCTTTCTTT. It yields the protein CASSPFTGTGYTEAFF. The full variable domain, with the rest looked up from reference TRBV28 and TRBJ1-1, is DVKVTQSSRYLVKRTGEKVFLECVQDMDHENMFWYRQDPGLGLRLIYFSYDVKMKEKGDIPEGYSVSREKKERFSLILESASTNQTSMYLCASSPFTGTGYTEAFFGQGTRLTVV.

CDR3: CASSGTSAQETQYF. The CDR3 DNA follows: TGCGCCAGCAGCGGCACTAGCGCTCAAGAGACCCAGTACTTC. The chain recombines TRBV5-1 with TRBJ2-5; TRBD2 matches at 7 bases. The CDR3 extends over 14 amino acids. Germline V gene data show CDR1 as SGHRS and CDR2 as YFSETQ. The J segment lost 2 bases and the V segment lost 4 bases, leaving 5 bases of the junction unmatched.

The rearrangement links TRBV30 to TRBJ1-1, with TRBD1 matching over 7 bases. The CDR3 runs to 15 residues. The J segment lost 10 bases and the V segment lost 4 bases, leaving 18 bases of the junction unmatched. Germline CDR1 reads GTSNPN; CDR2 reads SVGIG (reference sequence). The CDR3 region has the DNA TGTGCCTGGACTATCTTAAGGGGGCGTGAGGGACCAGCTTTCTTT. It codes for CAWTILRGREGPAFF.

The CDR3: CASSLGFQVGTEAFF. CDR3 DNA sequence: TGTGCCAGCAGCTTAGGATTTCAGGTGGGCACTGAAGCTTTCTTT. The gene calls are TRBV7-9 and TRBJ1-1; unclear D gene. CDR3 size: 15 residues. Trimming left V 1 base short and J 4 bases short, with 13 bases between. Germline V gives CDR1 SEHNR, CDR2 FQNEAQ (reference sequence).

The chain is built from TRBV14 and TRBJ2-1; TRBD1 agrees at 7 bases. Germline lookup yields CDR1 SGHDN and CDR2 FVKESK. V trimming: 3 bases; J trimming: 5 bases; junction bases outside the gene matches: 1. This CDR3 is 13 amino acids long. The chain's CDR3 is CASSQGQNNEQFF. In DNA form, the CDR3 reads TGTGCCAGCAGCCAGGGACAGAACAATGAGCAGTTCTTC.

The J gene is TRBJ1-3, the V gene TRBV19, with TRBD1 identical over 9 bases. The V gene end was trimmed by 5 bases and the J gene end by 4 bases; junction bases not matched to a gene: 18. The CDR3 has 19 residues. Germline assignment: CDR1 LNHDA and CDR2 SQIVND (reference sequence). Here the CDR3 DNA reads TGTGCCAGTAGTGGAGGCGGGCGAACCGGGACAGGGCCCGGAAACACCATATATTTT. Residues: CASSGGGRTGTGPGNTIYF.

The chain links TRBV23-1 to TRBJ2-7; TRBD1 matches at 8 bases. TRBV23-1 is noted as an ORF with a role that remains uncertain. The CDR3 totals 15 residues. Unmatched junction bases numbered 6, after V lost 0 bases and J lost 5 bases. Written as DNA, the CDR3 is TGCGCCAGCAGTCAATCGTTGGCAGGGGGCCACGAGCAGTACTTC. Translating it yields CASSQSLAGGHEQYF.

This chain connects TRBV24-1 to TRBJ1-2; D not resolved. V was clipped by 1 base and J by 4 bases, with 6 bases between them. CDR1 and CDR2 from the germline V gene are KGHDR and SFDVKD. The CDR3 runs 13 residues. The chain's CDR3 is CATSDFSGYGYTF. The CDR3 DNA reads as TGTGCCACCAGTGATTTCTCCGGCTATGGCTACACCTTC.

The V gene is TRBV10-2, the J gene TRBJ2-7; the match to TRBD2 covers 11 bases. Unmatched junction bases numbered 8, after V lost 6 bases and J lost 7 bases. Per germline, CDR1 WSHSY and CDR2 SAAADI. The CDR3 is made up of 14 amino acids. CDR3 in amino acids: CASSASGGPPEQYF. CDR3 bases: TGCGCCAGCAGCGCTAGCGGGGGGCCCCCTGAGCAGTACTTC.

The CDR3 protein is CASSPLGDRGYGYTF. Here the CDR3 DNA reads TGTGCCAGCTCACCACTGGGGGACAGGGGCTATGGCTACACCTTC. The chain links TRBV18 to TRBJ1-2; 10 bases are shared with TRBD1. The CDR3 covers 15 residues. V shed 1 base, J shed 4 bases, and the junction held 3 bases outside the gene matches. Germline values: CDR1 KGHSH, CDR2 LQKENI.

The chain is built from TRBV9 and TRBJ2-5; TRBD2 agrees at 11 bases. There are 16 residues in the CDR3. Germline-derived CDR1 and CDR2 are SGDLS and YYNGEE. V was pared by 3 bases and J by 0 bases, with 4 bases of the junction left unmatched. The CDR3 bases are TGTGCCAGCAGCGAAACTAGCGGGGGCCACCAAGAGACCCAGTACTTC. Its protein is CASSETSGGHQETQYF.

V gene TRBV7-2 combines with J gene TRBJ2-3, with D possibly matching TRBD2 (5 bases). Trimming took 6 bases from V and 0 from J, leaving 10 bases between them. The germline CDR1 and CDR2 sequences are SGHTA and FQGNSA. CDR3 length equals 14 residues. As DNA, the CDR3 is TGTGCCAGCAGGCGTGGACTTAGCACAGATACGCAGTATTTT. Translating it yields CASRRGLSTDTQYF.

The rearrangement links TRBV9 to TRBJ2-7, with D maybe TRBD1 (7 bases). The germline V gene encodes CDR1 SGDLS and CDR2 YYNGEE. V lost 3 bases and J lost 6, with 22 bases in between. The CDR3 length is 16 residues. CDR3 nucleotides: TGTGCCAGCAGCGCCGCGGAGGGGGCTCAGCCGGCCGAGCAGTACTTC. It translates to CASSAAEGAQPAEQYF. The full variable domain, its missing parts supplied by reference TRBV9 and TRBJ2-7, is DSGVTQTPKHLITATGQRVTLRCSPRSGDLSVYWYQQSLDQGLQFLIQYYNGEERAKGNILERFSAQQFPDLHSELNLSSLELGDSALYFCASSAAEGAQPAEQYFGPGTRLTVT.

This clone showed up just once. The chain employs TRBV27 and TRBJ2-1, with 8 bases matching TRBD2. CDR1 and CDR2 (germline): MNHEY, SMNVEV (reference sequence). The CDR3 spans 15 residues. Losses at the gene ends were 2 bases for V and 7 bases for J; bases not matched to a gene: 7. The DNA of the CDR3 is TGTGCCAGCAGTTTAAAGCGGGGGACGAGGAATGAGCAGTTCTTC. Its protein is CASSLKRGTRNEQFF.